The sequence of this T cell receptor beta chain was determined in a study of radiation and T cells in renal cell carcinoma (TCRdb year 2020). In the study overall: Samples came from a clinical trial, in which primary renal cell carcinomas received 15 Gy stereotactic body radiation therapy followed by nephrectomy 4 weeks later. In total, about 50 samples, comprising 26 tumors and some 27 peripheral blood samples, were subjected to TCR beta sequencing. Across all 50 or so samples, under 5,000,000 unique CDR3 nucleotide sequences encoding some 2.6 million unique CDR3 amino acid sequences were identified.

TCR beta libraries were generated from genomic DNA with the immunoSEQ kit, following the manufacturer's recommendations. For library preparation, a first multiplex PCR was performed with proprietary primers, followed by a second PCR in which unique barcodes were added, and bead cleanups were performed after each round. A positive control reaction and a negative control reaction, both provided in the kit, were run with every batch of samples. The final libraries were assessed on an Agilent 4200 TapeStation D1000 ScreenTape, pooled by volume, and quantified by qPCR. Sequencing was performed on an Illumina NextSeq500 using a MidOutput 150-cycle cartridge, with 156 Read1 cycles, 15 Index1 cycles, and the kit custom primers. The pooled library was loaded at 0.9 to 1 pM with a 20% PhiX control spike-in. In the authors' own workflow: Vendor-processed data were analyzed in R, with a clonotype defined as all T cells sharing the same CDR3 nucleotide sequence. In the clone abundance analyses, frequencies in each sample were normalized to that sample's 10,000 most abundant clones. Before analysis, public T cell clones were removed, and these numbered fewer than six per sample on average. An abundance difference of at least 32-fold between compartments was the criterion for calling clonotypes tumor-enriched or baseline blood-enriched. A beta-binomial differential abundance model was used to identify clonotypes that were expanded or contracted between blood time points. Similarity between tumor and blood repertoires was quantified using the Baroni-Urbani and Buser coefficient, and groups were compared with two-tailed Wilcoxon tests in R. TCRdb carries this immuneACCESS record with in-frame sequences only. Its versions omit some clonotypes, under half of them owing to an unresolved V gene in the studies checked, with the rest unexplained. V, J and clone size derive from that table, while D and trimming were established from the DNA sequence. The sample table holds 130,000 to 150,000 clones, of which about 88% were seen once. Jointly, the top ten make up around 4.4% of the sample.

This clone was recorded a few times. Its target antigen remains unknown. Base quality data are lacking; no much larger clone is found one base away. What this sample's time point label stands for: baseline pretreatment blood. The treatment or condition label, read with the paper, signifies: 15 Gy SBRT to primary tumor, nephrectomy 4 weeks later. To track tumor-enriched clonotypes, serial peripheral blood was sampled from radiation-treated patients at baseline and at 2 weeks and 4 weeks after SBRT. Renal cell carcinoma with clear cell pathology was present in all patients. Genomic DNA for TCR sequencing was prepared using the QIAamp DNA Blood Mini Kit (Qiagen). The analyses included only samples that passed all quality control checks. Broad study findings and their caveats: In blood, the top tumor clonotypes increased from baseline to 2 weeks after radiation and then shrank by 4 weeks, which suggests a temporary expansion of tumor-resident clones. Blood repertoire dynamics were not followed beyond 4 weeks after treatment. Because no pretreatment tumor biopsies were available, whether clonotypes were present in the tumor at baseline could not be determined. Effects of radiation dose or scheduling on the TCR repertoire could not be addressed with the single-armed trial design.

The CDR3 runs 14 residues from the cysteine to the phenylalanine. The DNA shown is the 42-base CDR3, in frame from base 1. The trim is 8 bases for V and 5 bases for J, with a gap of 13 bases between the germline ends. Reading the germline V gene (reference sequence) gives CDR1 LNHDA and CDR2 SQIVND. The sequenced sample was blood, obtained from a patient whose treatment included radiotherapy and nephrectomy. The chain employs TRBV19 and TRBJ1-6; perhaps TRBD1 is the D gene, with 5 bases matching. This clonotype was sampled from a woman in her seventies with renal cell carcinoma. CDR3 protein: CASREEGDNSPLHF. The nucleotide sequence reads TGTGCCAGTCGCGAAGAAGGGGATAATTCACCCCTCCACTTT.